The following is a TCR beta chain sequence with its context. This record belongs to a study of T cells after somatic rescue of genetic block. The CDR3 spans 14 residues. The germline gives CDR1 SGHDT, CDR2 YYEEEE. V was pared by 4 bases and J by 6 bases, with 16 bases between. TCRdb's copy holds only in-frame clones and misses some; the assay was immunoSEQ multiplex PCR. The sample lists 60,000 to 90,000 clones; approximately 90% were seen once. The sample taken for sequencing was peripheral blood mononuclear cells (PBMCs). V is TRBV5-6 and J is TRBJ1-2, with D perhaps matching TRBD1 (6 bases). This clonotype was obtained from a man younger than 40. CDR3 region: CASSALGGQDGYTF. CDR3 nucleotide sequence: TGTGCCAGCAGCGCCCTAGGGGGGCAGGATGGCTACACCTTC.